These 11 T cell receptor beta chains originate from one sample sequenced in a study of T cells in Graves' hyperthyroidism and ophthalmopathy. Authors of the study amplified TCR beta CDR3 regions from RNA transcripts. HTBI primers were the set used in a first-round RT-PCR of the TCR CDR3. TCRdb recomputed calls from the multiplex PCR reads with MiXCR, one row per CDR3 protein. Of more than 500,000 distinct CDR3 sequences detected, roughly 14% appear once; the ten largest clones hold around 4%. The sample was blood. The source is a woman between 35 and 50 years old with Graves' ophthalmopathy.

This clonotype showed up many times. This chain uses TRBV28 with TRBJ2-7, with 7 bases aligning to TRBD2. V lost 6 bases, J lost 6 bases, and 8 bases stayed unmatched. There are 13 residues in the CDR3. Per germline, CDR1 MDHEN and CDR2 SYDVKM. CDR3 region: CASRSLGGGEQYF. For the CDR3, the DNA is TGTGCCAGCAGGTCTCTAGGCGGGGGCGAGCAGTACTTC.

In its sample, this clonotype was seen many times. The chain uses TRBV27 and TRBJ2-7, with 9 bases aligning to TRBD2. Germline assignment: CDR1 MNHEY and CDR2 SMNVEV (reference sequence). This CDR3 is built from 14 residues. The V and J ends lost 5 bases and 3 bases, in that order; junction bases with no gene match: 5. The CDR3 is CASSPWTSDYEQYF. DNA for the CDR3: TGTGCCAGCAGTCCATGGACTAGCGACTACGAGCAGTACTTC.

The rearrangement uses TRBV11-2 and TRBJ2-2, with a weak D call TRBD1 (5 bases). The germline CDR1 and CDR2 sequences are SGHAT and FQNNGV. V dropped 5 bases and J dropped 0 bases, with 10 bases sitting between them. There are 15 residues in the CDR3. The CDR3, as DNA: TGTGCCAGCAGCGCGGACATCGCGAACACCGGGGAGCTGTTTTTT. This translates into CASSADIANTGELFF. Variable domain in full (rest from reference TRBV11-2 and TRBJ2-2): EAGVAQSPRYKIIEKRQSVAFWCNPISGHATLYWYQQILGQGPKLLIQFQNNGVVDDSQLPKDRFSAERLKGVDSTLKIQPAKLEDSAVYLCASSADIANTGELFFGEGSRLTVL.

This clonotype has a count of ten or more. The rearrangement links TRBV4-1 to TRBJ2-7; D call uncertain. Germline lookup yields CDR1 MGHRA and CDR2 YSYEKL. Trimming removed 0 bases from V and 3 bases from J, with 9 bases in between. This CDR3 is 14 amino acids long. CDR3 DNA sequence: TGCGCCAGCAGCCAAGATGGGCAGCTCTACGAGCAGTACTTC. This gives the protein CASSQDGQLYEQYF.

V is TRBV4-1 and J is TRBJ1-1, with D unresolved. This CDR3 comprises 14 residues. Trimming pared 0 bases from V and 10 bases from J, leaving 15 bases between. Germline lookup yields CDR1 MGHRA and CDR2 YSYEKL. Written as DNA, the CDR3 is TGCGCCAGCAGCCAAGATATTGGGAGAAGTGGAGCTTTCTTT. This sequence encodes CASSQDIGRSGAFF.

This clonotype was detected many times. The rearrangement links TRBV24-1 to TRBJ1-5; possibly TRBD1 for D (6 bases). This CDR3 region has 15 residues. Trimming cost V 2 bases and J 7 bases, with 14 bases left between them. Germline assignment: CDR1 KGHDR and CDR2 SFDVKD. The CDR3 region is CATSDSRTEGQPQHF. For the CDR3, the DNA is TGTGCCACCAGTGATTCCCGGACAGAGGGACAGCCCCAGCATTTT.

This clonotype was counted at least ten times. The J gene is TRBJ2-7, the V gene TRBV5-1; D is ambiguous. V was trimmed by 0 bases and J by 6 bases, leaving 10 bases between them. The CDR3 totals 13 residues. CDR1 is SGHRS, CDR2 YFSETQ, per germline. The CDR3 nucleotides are TGCGCCAGCAGCTTGGATCGGGTCTCCGAGCAGTACTTC. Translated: CASSLDRVSEQYF.

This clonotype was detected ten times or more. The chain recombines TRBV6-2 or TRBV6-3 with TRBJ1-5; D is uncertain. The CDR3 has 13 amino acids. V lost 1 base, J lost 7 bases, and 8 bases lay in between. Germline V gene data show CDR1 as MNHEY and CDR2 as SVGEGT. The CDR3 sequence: CASSYWEIQPQHF. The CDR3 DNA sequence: TGTGCCAGCAGTTACTGGGAGATCCAGCCCCAGCATTTT.

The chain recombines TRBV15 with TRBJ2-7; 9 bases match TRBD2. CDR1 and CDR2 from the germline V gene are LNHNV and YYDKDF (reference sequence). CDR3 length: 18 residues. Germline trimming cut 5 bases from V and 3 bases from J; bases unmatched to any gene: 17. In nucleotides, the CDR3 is TGTGCCACCAGCGGTACACGTATTATAGCGGGAGACCTCTACGAGCAGTACTTC. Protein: CATSGTRIIAGDLYEQYF.

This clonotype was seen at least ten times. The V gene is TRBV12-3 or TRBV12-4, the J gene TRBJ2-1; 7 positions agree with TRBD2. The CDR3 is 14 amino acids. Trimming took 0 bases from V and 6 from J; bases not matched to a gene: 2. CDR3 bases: TGTGCCAGCAGTTTAGCATGGGGGGGCAATGAGCAGTTCTTC. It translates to CASSLAWGGNEQFF.

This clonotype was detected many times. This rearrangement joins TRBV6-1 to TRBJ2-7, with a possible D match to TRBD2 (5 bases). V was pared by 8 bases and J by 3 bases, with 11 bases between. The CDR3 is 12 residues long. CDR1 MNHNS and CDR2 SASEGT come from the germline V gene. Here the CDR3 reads CASCQRNYEQYF. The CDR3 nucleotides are TGTGCCAGCTGCCAGCGGAACTACGAGCAGTACTTC.